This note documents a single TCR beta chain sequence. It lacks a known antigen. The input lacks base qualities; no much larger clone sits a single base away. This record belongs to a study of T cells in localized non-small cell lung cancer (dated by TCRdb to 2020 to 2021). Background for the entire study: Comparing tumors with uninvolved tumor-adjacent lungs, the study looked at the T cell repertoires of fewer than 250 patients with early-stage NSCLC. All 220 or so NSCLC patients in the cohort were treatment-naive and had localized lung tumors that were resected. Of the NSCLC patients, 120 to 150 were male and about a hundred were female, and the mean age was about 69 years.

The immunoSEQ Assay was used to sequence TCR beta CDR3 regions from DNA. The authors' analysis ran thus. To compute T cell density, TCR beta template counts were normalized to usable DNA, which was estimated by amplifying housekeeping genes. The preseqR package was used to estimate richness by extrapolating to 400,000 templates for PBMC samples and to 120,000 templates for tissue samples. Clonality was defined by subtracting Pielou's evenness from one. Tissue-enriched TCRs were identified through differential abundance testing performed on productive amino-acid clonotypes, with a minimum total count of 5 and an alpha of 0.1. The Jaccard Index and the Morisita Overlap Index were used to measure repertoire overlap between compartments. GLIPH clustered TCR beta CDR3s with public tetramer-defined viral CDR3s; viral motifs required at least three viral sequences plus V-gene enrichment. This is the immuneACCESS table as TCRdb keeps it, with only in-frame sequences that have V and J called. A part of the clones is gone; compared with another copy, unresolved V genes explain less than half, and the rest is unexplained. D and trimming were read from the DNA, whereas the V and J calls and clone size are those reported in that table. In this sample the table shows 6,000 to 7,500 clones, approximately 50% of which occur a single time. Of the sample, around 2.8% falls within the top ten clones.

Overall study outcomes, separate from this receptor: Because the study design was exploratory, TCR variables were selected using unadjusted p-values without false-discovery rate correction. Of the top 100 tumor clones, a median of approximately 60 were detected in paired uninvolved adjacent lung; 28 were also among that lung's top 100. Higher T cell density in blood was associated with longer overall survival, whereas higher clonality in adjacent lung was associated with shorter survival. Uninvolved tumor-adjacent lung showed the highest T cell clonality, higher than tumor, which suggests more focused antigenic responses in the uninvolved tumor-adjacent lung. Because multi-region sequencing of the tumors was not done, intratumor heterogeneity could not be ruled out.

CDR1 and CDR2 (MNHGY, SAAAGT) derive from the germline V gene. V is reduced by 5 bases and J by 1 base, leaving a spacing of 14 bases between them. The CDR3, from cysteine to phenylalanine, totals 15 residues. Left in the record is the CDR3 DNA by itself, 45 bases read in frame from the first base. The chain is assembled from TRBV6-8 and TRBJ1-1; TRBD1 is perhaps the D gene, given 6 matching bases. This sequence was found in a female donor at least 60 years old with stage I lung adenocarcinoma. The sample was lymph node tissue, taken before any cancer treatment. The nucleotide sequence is TGTGCCAGCAGTAAATACAGGGAAGGGAACACTGAAGCTTTCTTT. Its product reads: CASSKYREGNTEAFF.